The 20 T cell receptor beta chains in this list originate from one sample, sequenced in a study of beta chain features in type 1 diabetes (dated 2018 in TCRdb). Overall results and qualifications from the work: Type 1 diabetes patients showed a moderate but significant shortening of TCRB CDR3 length in all four CD4+ subsets.

The method was the immunoSEQ multiplex PCR assay. The entire isolated RNA was reverse transcribed using the High Capacity cDNA Reverse Transcription Kit, and thus expressed TCRB transcripts were sequenced. TCRdb's version of the immuneACCESS table is confined to in-frame rearrangements and falls short of the full clone set. An unresolved V gene accounts for under half of the shortfall where checked; the remainder is of unknown origin. Within this sample are 230,000 or so clones, with around 16% of them counted one time only. About 0.08% of the sample is taken by the ten largest. These TCRs are of unknown antigen specificity. Sequenced input: naive CD4+ T cells from blood. In the paper's terms, the cell subset or site label means: true naive CD4+ T cells. The receptor source for this set is a man aged 25 to 40 with type 1 diabetes.

This clone was detected only a few times. The V gene is TRBV2, the J gene TRBJ2-1; 10 bases fit TRBD2. V shed 6 bases and J 3 bases; nucleotides not matched to a gene: 8. CDR3 length equals 16 residues. Per germline, CDR1 SNHLY and CDR2 FYNNEI. CDR3 bases: TGTGCCAGCAGGGCGGGACTAGCGAACTTCTACAATGAGCAGTTCTTC. Amino acids: CASRAGLANFYNEQFF.

The V and J genes are TRBV2 and TRBJ2-5; D call uncertain. CDR3 length: 13 residues. V was pared by 4 bases and J by 3 bases, with 9 bases between. Germline lookup yields CDR1 SNHLY and CDR2 FYNNEI. In DNA, the CDR3 is TGTGCCAGCAGTGCGGGTACCAAAGAGACCCAGTACTTC. This codes for CASSAGTKETQYF.

This clone has a handful of counts. V gene TRBV4-3 combines with J gene TRBJ1-4; unclear D gene. Looked up from germline, CDR1 is LGHNA and CDR2 is YSLEER. The CDR3 length is 16 residues. Between the trimmed V and J ends, which lost 0 bases and 2 bases, there was a span of 10 bases. The CDR3: CASSQEGRGTNEKLFF. The CDR3 DNA is TGCGCCAGCAGCCAAGAGGGCAGAGGGACTAATGAAAAACTGTTTTTT.

The CDR3 loop reads CASSPAAGKTDTQYF. The CDR3 nucleotides are TGTGCCAGCAGCCCCGCGGCGGGAAAAACAGATACGCAGTATTTT. The chain joins TRBV9 to TRBJ2-3, with a weak D call TRBD2 (6 bases). The CDR3 is 15 residues long. V lost 4 bases, J lost 3 bases, and 15 bases lay in between. Germline V gives CDR1 SGDLS, CDR2 YYNGEE.

This clone was seen a handful of times. The CDR3 is CASTARDYTDTQYF. CDR3 coding DNA: TGTGCCAGCACCGCCAGGGATTACACAGATACGCAGTATTTT. The J gene is TRBJ2-3, the V gene TRBV2; D may be TRBD1 (5 bases). V lost 7 bases and J lost 2, with 13 bases in between. The CDR3 is made up of 14 amino acids. Germline-derived CDR1 and CDR2 are SNHLY and FYNNEI.

The chain has TRBV18 and TRBJ1-2; a possible D gene is TRBD1 (6 bases). Germline V gene lookup returns CDR1 KGHSH and CDR2 LQKENI. Trimming stripped 2 bases from V and 3 bases from J, with 13 bases between. This CDR3 comprises 15 residues. The CDR3 region has the DNA TGTGCCAGCTCACCAGGGACACCAGGGGACTATGGCTACACCTTC. It yields the protein CASSPGTPGDYGYTF.

This chain uses TRBV30 with TRBJ2-1; D unclear. The CDR3 is 14 residues long. The germline gives CDR1 GTSNPN, CDR2 SVGIG (reference sequence). V dropped 0 bases and J dropped 4 bases, with 10 bases sitting between them. CDR3 nucleotides: TGTGCCTGGAGTGTAGGGCAGGTATACAATGAGCAGTTCTTC. Protein sequence: CAWSVGQVYNEQFF.

V gene TRBV29-1 combines with J gene TRBJ1-5, with a possible D match to TRBD1 (5 bases). The germline V and J ends were trimmed by 0 bases and 9 bases, with 15 bases remaining between them. CDR1 is SQVTM and CDR2 is ANQGSEA in the germline V gene. This CDR3 comprises 14 residues. The CDR3 DNA follows: TGCAGCGTTGAAGAGCAACCCGGGGGAGCGCCCCAGCATTTT. Translated, it gives CSVEEQPGGAPQHF.

The gene calls are TRBV7-9 and TRBJ2-7, with D hard to call. Per germline, CDR1 SEHNR and CDR2 FQNEAQ (reference sequence). V was cut by 5 bases and J by 3 bases, with 11 bases left in between. The CDR3 sequence is 13 residues long. The CDR3 reads CASSQKRDYEQYF. The CDR3 DNA reads TGTGCCAGCAGCCAGAAGCGTGACTACGAGCAGTACTTC.

This clone showed up just a few times. V is TRBV5-1 and J is TRBJ1-1; the D gene is possibly TRBD1 (6 bases). Trimming pared 1 base from V and 4 bases from J, leaving 14 bases between. Per germline, CDR1 SGHRS and CDR2 YFSETQ. This CDR3 is built from 15 residues. CDR3 sequence: CASSLQRAGVTEAFF. CDR3 nucleotides: TGCGCCAGCAGCTTGCAACGTGCAGGGGTCACTGAAGCTTTCTTT.

This clone was counted a few times. The chain employs TRBV30 and TRBJ2-7; D not resolved. CDR1 is GTSNPN and CDR2 is SVGIG in the germline V gene (reference sequence). V shed 0 bases and J shed 7 bases, with 16 bases lying between them. The CDR3 has 14 amino acids. CDR3 nucleotides: TGTGCCTGGAGTGTCGAAATATTGAATTTGGAGCAGTACTTC. Protein sequence: CAWSVEILNLEQYF. The whole variable domain, remainder taken from reference TRBV30 and TRBJ2-7, is SQTIHQWPATLVQPVGSPLSLECTVEGTSNPNLYWYRQAAGRGLQLLFYSVGIGQISSEVPQNLSASRPQDRQFILSSKKLLLSDSGFYLCAWSVEILNLEQYFGPGTRLTVT.

This clone was seen more than once but under ten times. V usage is TRBV6-1 and J usage is TRBJ2-3; no clear D. CDR1 is MNHNS and CDR2 is SASEGT in the germline V gene. This CDR3 spans 12 amino acids. The V end was cut by 5 bases, the J end by 1 base, with 4 bases between. The CDR3 loop is CASSRGTDTQYF. Written as DNA, the CDR3 is TGTGCCAGCAGTAGAGGCACAGATACGCAGTATTTT.

This clone was observed a few times. The chain uses TRBV4-3 and TRBJ2-4, with a weak D call TRBD1 (6 bases). The CDR3 is made up of 17 amino acids. V gave up 2 bases and J gave up 3 bases, with 17 bases separating them. Per the germline V gene, CDR1 is LGHNA and CDR2 is YSLEER. CDR3 region: CASSQYTGSTFKNIQYF. The CDR3 DNA is TGCGCCAGCAGCCAATATACAGGGTCAACCTTCAAAAACATTCAGTACTTC.

V and J are TRBV11-2 and TRBJ2-4; D remains unclear. V was shortened by 5 bases and J by 7 bases, with 9 bases between the two germline ends. This CDR3 spans 12 amino acids. The V gene's germline CDR1 is SGHAT and CDR2 FQNNGV. The CDR3 sequence is CASSPRTNIQYF. Here the CDR3 DNA reads TGTGCCAGCAGCCCACGGACGAACATTCAGTACTTC.

The V gene is TRBV4-1, the J gene TRBJ1-4; D is ambiguous. Germline loops: CDR1 MGHRA, CDR2 YSYEKL. The V gene lost 4 bases and the J gene lost 2 bases, with 17 bases spanning the gap. This CDR3 is built from 17 residues. CDR3 coding DNA: TGCGCCAGCAGCCTCAGAGTGATCGGACCTACTAATGAAAAACTGTTTTTT. It codes for CASSLRVIGPTNEKLFF.

This clone was detected only a few times. The V call is TRBV2, the J call TRBJ2-5; 13 bases match TRBD2. V lost 7 bases to trimming and J lost 4 bases; unmatched junction nucleotides: 6. The CDR3 is 15 amino acids. Germline V lookup: CDR1 SNHLY, CDR2 FYNNEI. The CDR3 DNA sequence: TGTGCCAGCAACCCCGGACTAGCGGGAGCAGAGACCCAGTACTTC. Its translation is CASNPGLAGAETQYF. The variable domain in full, with the rest retrieved from reference TRBV2 and TRBJ2-5, is EPEVTQTPSHQVTQMGQEVILRCVPISNHLYFYWYRQILGQKVEFLVSFYNNEISEKSEIFDDQFSVERPDGSNFTLKIRSTKLEDSAMYFCASNPGLAGAETQYFGPGTRLLVL.

The V call is TRBV7-2, the J call TRBJ2-7; D gene uncertain. Between the trimmed V and J ends, which lost 3 bases and 2 bases, there was a span of 8 bases. The CDR3 is made up of 13 amino acids. Per germline, CDR1 SGHTA and CDR2 FQGNSA. The CDR3 reads CASSFGPTYEQYF. The CDR3 DNA reads as TGTGCCAGCAGCTTTGGACCTACCTACGAGCAGTACTTC.

This clone was picked up a small number of times. The chain carries TRBV27 and TRBJ2-7, with D unclear. Deletions cut 4 bases from V and 4 bases from J, with 11 bases between. This CDR3 contains 13 residues. Per germline, CDR1 MNHEY and CDR2 SMNVEV (reference sequence). The CDR3 bases are TGTGCCAGCAGTTCCATGGGCGAGTACGAGCAGTACTTC. It encodes CASSSMGEYEQYF.

The chain joins TRBV7-9 to TRBJ1-4; 10 positions match TRBD1. Trimming at V came to 8 bases and at J to 8 bases, leaving 5 bases not matched to a gene. The CDR3 runs to 13 residues. Germline CDR1 reads SEHNR; CDR2 reads FQNEAQ (reference sequence). CDR3 in amino acids: CASGGQGTEKLFF. The DNA for the CDR3 is TGTGCCAGCGGGGGACAGGGGACGGAAAAACTGTTTTTT.

The genes are TRBV7-2 and TRBJ2-3; 7 bases align to TRBD2. CDR3 length: 17 amino acids. V lost 1 base, J lost 0 bases, and 7 bases stayed unmatched. Germline CDR1 is SGHTA and CDR2 is FQGNSA. The CDR3 spells CASSLDLGDYSTDTQYF. The CDR3 bases are TGTGCCAGCAGCTTAGATTTGGGGGACTATAGCACAGATACGCAGTATTTT. The full variable domain, its missing parts supplied by reference TRBV7-2 and TRBJ2-3, is GAGVSQSPSNKVTEKGKDVELRCDPISGHTALYWYRQSLGQGLEFLIYFQGNSAPDKSGLPSDRFSAERTGGSVSTLTIQRTQQEDSAVYLCASSLDLGDYSTDTQYFGPGTRLTVL.